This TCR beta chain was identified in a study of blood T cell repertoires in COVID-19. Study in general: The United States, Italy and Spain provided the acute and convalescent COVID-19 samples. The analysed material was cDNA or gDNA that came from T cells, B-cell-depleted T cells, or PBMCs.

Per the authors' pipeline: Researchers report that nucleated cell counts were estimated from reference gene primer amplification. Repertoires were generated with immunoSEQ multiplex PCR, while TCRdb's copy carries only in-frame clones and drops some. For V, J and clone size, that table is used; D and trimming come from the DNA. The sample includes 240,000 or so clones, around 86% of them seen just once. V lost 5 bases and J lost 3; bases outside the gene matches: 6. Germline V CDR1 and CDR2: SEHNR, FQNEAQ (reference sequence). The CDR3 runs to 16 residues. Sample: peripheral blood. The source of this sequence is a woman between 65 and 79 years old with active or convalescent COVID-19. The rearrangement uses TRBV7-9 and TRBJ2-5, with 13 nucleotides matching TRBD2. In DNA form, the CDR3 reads TGTGCCAGCAGCACACTAGCGGGGGGGCCCAAAGAGACCCAGTACTTC. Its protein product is CASSTLAGGPKETQYF.